Listed below are T cell receptor beta chains from one sample, sequenced in a study of radiotherapy plus CTLA-4 blockade in lung cancer. Sequencing was performed with immunoSEQ multiplex PCR; in TCRdb, only in-frame clones are kept and a portion is missing. The sample holds about 87,000 clones; more than 75% are singletons and the top ten take about a sixth. The sequencing here drew on peripheral blood, taken from a patient treated with radiotherapy plus ipilimumab. These receptors came from a human donor with non-small cell lung cancer that progressed on radiotherapy plus ipilimumab. Both conserved end residues are part of each CDR3. The D gene is left open where the match is weak. The size field is filled for only some rows; it gives once, few, many or a size class.

-,TRBJ1-1,-,TRBV6-5,CASSSRGGRRAFF,TGTGCCAGCAGTTCCCGGGGGGGGAGGAGAGCTTTCTTT
-,TRBJ1-6,-,TRBV25-1,CASSENGRGHSPLHF,TGTGCCAGCAGTGAGAACGGTCGCGGGCATTCACCCCTCCACTTT
TRBD2,TRBJ2-5,-,TRBV9,CASSVGNSGIETQYF,TGTGCCAGCAGCGTAGGAAATAGCGGGATCGAGACCCAGTACTTC
TRBD1,TRBJ1-6,-,TRBV5-1,CASSLSQGGLGSPLHF,TGCGCCAGCAGCTTGAGTCAGGGGGGACTCGGTTCACCCCTCCACTTT
-,TRBJ2-1,once,TRBV5-1,CASSGGPYNEQFF,TGCGCCAGCAGCGGGGGGCCCTACAATGAGCAGTTCTTC
-,TRBJ2-2,-,TRBV5-1,CASSSAGFGELFF,TGCGCCAGCAGCAGTGCAGGGTTCGGGGAGCTGTTTTTT
-,TRBJ1-2,-,TRBV6-5,CASRLQTNYGYTF,TGTGCCAGCAGACTCCAGACCAACTATGGCTACACCTTC
-,TRBJ2-1,-,TRBV7-8,CASSQWGPNNEQFF,TGTGCCAGCAGCCAGTGGGGCCCGAACAATGAGCAGTTCTTC
TRBD1,TRBJ2-6,-,TRBV19,CASSPGQGSSGANVLTF,TGTGCCAGTAGTCCGGGACAGGGAAGCTCTGGGGCCAACGTCCTGACTTTC
-,TRBJ1-2,-,TRBV5-1,CASSLAGPGGPYGYTF,TGCGCCAGCAGCTTGGCGGGACCGGGGGGGCCTTATGGCTACACCTTC